The present T cell receptor beta chain was sequenced within a study of CXCR3-negative and CXCR3-positive naive CD8 T cells. General study results and limits: Both naive subsets, CXCR3-negative and CXCR3-positive, displayed similar TRBV-TRBJ usage, unlike memory cells. The TRB CDR3s that CXCR3-positive naive cells carried were more hydrophobic than those of CXCR3-negative naive cells.

From germline, CDR1 is LGHNA and CDR2 YNFKEQ. CDR3 length: 17 amino acids. Notes on this clonotype: What it recognizes is unknown.

Via 5' RACE with UMI labels, TRB cDNA libraries were prepared. TCRdb derives one entry per CDR3 protein from the 5' RACE reads, leaving out DNA. The sample data list approximately 26,000 distinct CDR3 sequences. The chain employs TRBV4-2 and TRBJ2-2; the TRBD1 assignment by TCRdb is unverifiable without DNA. The clonotype was recovered from a human donor in good health. Some clones in this sample may be carry-over from other donors' samples. The sample consisted of naive CXCR3- CD8+ T cells from blood. Subset of the sample: CD45RO-CCR7+CD27+CD95- naive CD8+ T cells lacking CXCR3 (TNR3-). This CDR3 is CASSQDPGGGAPGELFF.